What follows describes a single TCR beta chain. This sample was taken from a study of CD4 and CD8 cells across lung adenocarcinoma regions. From the PCR reads, TCRdb called clonotypes with MiXCR, one entry per CDR3 protein. Among almost 7,000 distinct CDR3 sequences listed, approximately 49% were seen once. The length of the CDR3 is 13 residues. The V gene's germline CDR1 is SGHDN and CDR2 FVKESK. The source material was CD8+ T cells from the center of a lung tumor. This TCR was sampled from a male donor with lung adenocarcinoma. The CD4 and CD8 labels of this study may be unreliable. The chain combines TRBV14 with TRBJ2-1; D remains ambiguous. The J call may be faulty, since TRBJ2-7 better matches the DNA end. The CDR3 sequence: CASSPRTTYEQYF. The CDR3 DNA sequence: TGTGCCAGCAGCCCTAGGACCACCTACGAGCAGTACTTC.